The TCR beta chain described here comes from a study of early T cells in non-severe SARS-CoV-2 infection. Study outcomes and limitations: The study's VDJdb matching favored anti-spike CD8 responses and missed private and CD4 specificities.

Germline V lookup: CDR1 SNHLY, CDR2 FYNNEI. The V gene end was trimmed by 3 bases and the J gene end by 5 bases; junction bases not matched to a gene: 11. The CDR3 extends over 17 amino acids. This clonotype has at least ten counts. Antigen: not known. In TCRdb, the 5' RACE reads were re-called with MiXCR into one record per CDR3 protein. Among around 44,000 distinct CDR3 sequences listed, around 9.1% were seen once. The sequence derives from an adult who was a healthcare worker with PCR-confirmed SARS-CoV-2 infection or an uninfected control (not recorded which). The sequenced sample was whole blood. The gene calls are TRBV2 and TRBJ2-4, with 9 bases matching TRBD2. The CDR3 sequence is CASSEGAGGPGENIQYF. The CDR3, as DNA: TGTGCCAGCAGTGAGGGGGCGGGAGGGCCCGGAGAAAACATTCAGTACTTC.